This T cell receptor beta chain was found in a study of blood T cell repertoires in COVID-19. Study at large: Researchers got acute and convalescent COVID-19 samples from the United States, Italy and Spain.

Authors' analysis steps: Quantification of nucleated cells was approximated via reference gene primer amplification. The protocol was immunoSEQ multiplex PCR, while the TCRdb copy is restricted to in-frame clones and leaves out a portion. From that table come the V and J calls and clone size; the DNA was used to work out D and trimming. The sample contains approximately 300,000 clones, around 85% of which appear only once. Participants had their cohort set by participant-reported clinical history. Looked up from germline, CDR1 is SGHKS and CDR2 is YYEKEE (reference sequence). The CDR3 covers 13 residues. Trimming removed 4 bases from V and 0 bases from J, with 8 bases in between.

This receptor was obtained from a woman in her 30s who had been exposed to COVID-19. This sequence joins TRBV5-5 and TRBJ2-7; perhaps TRBD2 as D (5 bases). Sequenced material: PBMCs or T cells enriched from blood (not recorded which). The CDR3 spells CASSAGISYEQYF. The CDR3, as DNA: TGTGCCAGCAGCGCCGGGATCTCCTACGAGCAGTACTTC.